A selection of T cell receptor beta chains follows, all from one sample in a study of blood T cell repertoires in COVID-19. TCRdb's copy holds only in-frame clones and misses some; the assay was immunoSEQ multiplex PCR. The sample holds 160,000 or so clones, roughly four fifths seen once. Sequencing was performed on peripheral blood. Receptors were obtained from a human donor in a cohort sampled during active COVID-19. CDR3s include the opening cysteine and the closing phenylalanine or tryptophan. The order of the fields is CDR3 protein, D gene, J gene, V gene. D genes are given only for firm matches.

CASSPGLLGEKLFF	NA	TRBJ1-4	TRBV28
CASSRGEGSGANVLTF	NA	TRBJ2-6	TRBV3-1/TRBV3-2
CASSAPPRRESYEQYF	NA	TRBJ2-7	TRBV6-4
CASGPPLGARYNEQFF	NA	TRBJ2-1	TRBV12-5
CSVMRIAKNIQYF	NA	TRBJ2-4	TRBV29-1
CASSIPGGTGRSYGYTF	TRBD1	TRBJ1-2	TRBV28
CASSQAGDYTNEQFF	NA	TRBJ2-1	TRBV3-1/TRBV3-2
CASSQEVEGYNSPLHF	NA	TRBJ1-6	TRBV3-1/TRBV3-2
CASSLGAVMNTEAFF	NA	TRBJ1-1	TRBV7-9
CASSLQGTREQFF	NA	TRBJ2-1	TRBV7-9
CASSFLQRGNTIYF	NA	TRBJ1-3	TRBV5-6
CASSIIAVSYYEQYF	NA	TRBJ2-7	TRBV19
CASSLTGFDEQYF	NA	TRBJ2-7	TRBV11-3
CATQTGGHEQYF	TRBD1	TRBJ2-7	TRBV27
CASSRGGVNTEAFF	NA	TRBJ1-1	TRBV5-4
CASSLDGSGFGELFF	NA	TRBJ2-2	TRBV11-2
CASGLVAGETQYF	NA	TRBJ2-5	TRBV12-5
CASSLSGQGVAYF	TRBD1	TRBJ2-7	TRBV27
CASSQFWGLTEAFF	NA	TRBJ1-1	TRBV4-3
CASSFRETQYF	NA	TRBJ2-5	TRBV5-6
CASSSPGLESEQYF	NA	TRBJ2-7	TRBV28
CASSVERRQGADTQYF	TRBD1	TRBJ2-3	TRBV9
CASSQEQGWGTDTQYF	NA	TRBJ2-3	TRBV4-2
CASSVTGSYGYTF	TRBD1	TRBJ1-2	TRBV19
CASSPTGDRAFF	TRBD1	TRBJ1-1	TRBV18
CASSHDRGEVAFF	TRBD1	TRBJ1-1	TRBV7-2
CASSEAQDNSPLHF	NA	TRBJ1-6	TRBV6-1
CASSPSGGFSYEQYF	TRBD2	TRBJ2-7	TRBV14
CATSRGLSTSTDTQYF	NA	TRBJ2-3	TRBV15
CSGVAGVRPDTQYF	TRBD2	TRBJ2-3	TRBV29-1
CASSYILRGDNYEQYF	TRBD2	TRBJ2-7	TRBV6-5
CASRLAQGQNQPQHF	NA	TRBJ1-5	TRBV6-6
CAIGQLYEQYF	NA	TRBJ2-7	TRBV6-5
CASSQSGGAYNEQFF	TRBD2	TRBJ2-1	TRBV4-3
CASSPHEGRIVYEQYF	NA	TRBJ2-7	TRBV9
CASRPGQANTGELFF	TRBD1	TRBJ2-2	TRBV19
CASSLRAGQGHYTF	TRBD1	TRBJ1-2	TRBV7-2
CASSGGLAGTGGTDTQYF	TRBD2	TRBJ2-3	TRBV2
CASSTGQGAVDEQFF	TRBD1	TRBJ2-1	TRBV5-1
CASSLETGKLFF	TRBD1	TRBJ1-4	TRBV5-1
CASSLSWAGGEKLFF	NA	TRBJ1-4	TRBV27
CASSRDRGTSYEQYF	TRBD1	TRBJ2-7	TRBV18
CASRKQGSLNQPQHF	NA	TRBJ1-5	TRBV19
CASSLPLTGDTEAFF	NA	TRBJ1-1	TRBV28
CASSLAGTGNTEAFF	NA	TRBJ1-1	TRBV7-9
CSVETGPYEQYF	TRBD1	TRBJ2-7	TRBV29-1
CASADMNTEAFF	NA	TRBJ1-1	TRBV28
CASRERRDRGTTEAFF	TRBD1	TRBJ1-1	TRBV19
CASTGQDYGYTF	TRBD1	TRBJ1-2	TRBV2
CASSEIGGRRYEQYF	NA	TRBJ2-7	TRBV6-1
CSVGVGGRDQPQHF	NA	TRBJ1-5	TRBV29-1
CASSGSRGRGYGYTF	NA	TRBJ1-2	TRBV11-1
CASSSTGGYEQYF	TRBD1	TRBJ2-7	TRBV11-2
CASSSQAGGRNEQFF	TRBD2	TRBJ2-1	TRBV7-2
CASSFRDRYRTYEQYF	TRBD1	TRBJ2-7	TRBV28
CASSLNRVGTEAFF	NA	TRBJ1-1	TRBV5-4
CASSLRGNYYNEQFF	NA	TRBJ2-1	TRBV6-2/TRBV6-3
CAWSRGQDLNEQYF	TRBD1	TRBJ2-7	TRBV30
CASSPPTDSYNEQFF	NA	TRBJ2-1	TRBV5-1
CASSIDPYTDTQYF	NA	TRBJ2-3	TRBV19